Following are 5 T cell receptor beta chains from one sample sequenced in a study of neoadjuvant nivolumab and ipilimumab in lung cancer. The table came from immunoSEQ multiplex PCR; TCRdb's copy has only in-frame clones and leaves some out. The sample includes some 28,000 clones, approximately 86% of them seen just once. Specimen: tumor tissue, collected after neoadjuvant nivolumab, alone or with ipilimumab, at or shortly before surgery. The receptors here all came from an adult with non-small cell lung cancer.

The chain uses TRBV5-1 and TRBJ1-1, with 9 bases lining up with TRBD1. Trimming took 2 bases from V and 4 from J; bases not matched to a gene: 12. This CDR3 region has 17 residues. The germline V gene has CDR1 SGHRS and CDR2 YFSETQ. CDR3 DNA: TGCGCCAGCAGCTTCAACGGGGACAGGGACCAAGGCACTGAAGCTTTCTTT. Protein sequence: CASSFNGDRDQGTEAFF.

V usage is TRBV5-1 and J usage is TRBJ2-5; a weak D match, TRBD1 (6 bases). Germline V gene sequence: CDR1 SGHRS, CDR2 YFSETQ. Trimming pared 4 bases from V and 4 bases from J, leaving 17 bases between. The CDR3 runs to 15 residues. DNA of the CDR3: TGCGCCAGCAGCCCTACCACAGGGAAAGGAGAGACCCAGTACTTC. It encodes CASSPTTGKGETQYF.

This chain uses TRBV25-1 with TRBJ1-4; 7 bases match TRBD1. Germline V gives CDR1 MGHDK, CDR2 SYGVNS. V shed 5 bases and J 3 bases; nucleotides not matched to a gene: 12. The CDR3 runs 17 residues. CDR3 sequence reads: CASSTQTGKRANEKLFF. In DNA form, the CDR3 reads TGTGCCAGCAGTACACAGACAGGGAAGAGGGCTAATGAAAAACTGTTTTTT.

The rearrangement links TRBV25-1 to TRBJ2-2; 7 bases agree with TRBD2. Looked up from germline, CDR1 is MGHDK and CDR2 is SYGVNS. V shed 5 bases and J 7 bases; nucleotides not matched to a gene: 10. The CDR3 contains 15 residues. As DNA, the CDR3 is TGTGCCAGCAGTCCAGCGGGGCGTAGCGGCGGGGAGCTGTTTTTT. It yields the protein CASSPAGRSGGELFF.

This clone has a handful of counts. The chain carries TRBV7-6 and TRBJ1-3, with 9 bases that match TRBD1. This CDR3 is built from 18 residues. Unmatched junction bases numbered 7, after V lost 1 base and J lost 0 bases. CDR1 and CDR2 (germline): SGHVS, FNYEAQ. The DNA for the CDR3 is TGTGCCAGCAGCTTAGTAACCCCGGGACAGGGCTCTGGAAACACCATATATTTT. This codes for CASSLVTPGQGSGNTIYF.